The entry below gives a single T cell receptor beta chain sequence along with its context. Germline CDR1 is SGHNT and CDR2 is YYREEE (reference sequence). This CDR3 has 13 amino acids. V shed 4 bases and J shed 4 bases, with 9 bases lying between them. This record belongs to a study of blood T cell repertoires in COVID-19. About the research overall: PBMCs, B-cell-depleted T cells, or T cells provided the cDNA or gDNA that made up the material.

Repertoires were generated with immunoSEQ multiplex PCR, while TCRdb's copy carries only in-frame clones and drops some. Seen here are roughly 100,000 clones, 70% to 90% observed once, and the top ten hold 15% to 20%. This clonotype originated in a woman older than 75 with acute or convalescent COVID-19. The sample was peripheral blood. This sequence joins TRBV5-4 and TRBJ1-3; D call uncertain. This CDR3 is CASSPSSGNTIYF. In nucleotides, the CDR3 is TGTGCCAGCAGCCCTTCGTCCGGAAACACCATATATTTT.